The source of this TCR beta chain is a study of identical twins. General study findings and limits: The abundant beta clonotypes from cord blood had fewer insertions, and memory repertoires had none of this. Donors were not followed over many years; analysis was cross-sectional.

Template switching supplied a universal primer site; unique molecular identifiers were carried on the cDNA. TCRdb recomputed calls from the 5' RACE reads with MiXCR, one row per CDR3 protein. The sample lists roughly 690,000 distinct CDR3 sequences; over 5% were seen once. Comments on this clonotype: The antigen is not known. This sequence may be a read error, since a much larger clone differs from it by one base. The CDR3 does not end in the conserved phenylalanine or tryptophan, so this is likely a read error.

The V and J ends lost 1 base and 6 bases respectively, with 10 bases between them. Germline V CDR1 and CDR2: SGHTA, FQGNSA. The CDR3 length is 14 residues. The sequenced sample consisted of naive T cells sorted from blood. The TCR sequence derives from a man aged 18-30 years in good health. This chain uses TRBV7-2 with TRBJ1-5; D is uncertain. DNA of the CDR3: TGTGCCAGCAGCTTAGGACCAGCAGGTCAGCCCCAGCATATT. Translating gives CASSLGPAGQPQHI.